This entry concerns a single T cell receptor beta chain. Its antigen is undetermined. The entry originates in a study of CD8 T cells in ankylosing spondylitis. Study observations and caveats: For ankylosing spondylitis blood, a TCR beta motif of eight or nine highly homologous variants appeared characteristic. Reactive arthritis synovial fluid and blood previously showed some of these motif variants.

Germline CDR1 DFQATT, CDR2 SNEGSKA (reference sequence). V was pared by 2 bases and J by 6 bases, with 14 bases of the junction left unmatched. The CDR3 extends over 16 amino acids. Quantitative 5'-RACE with molecular barcodes generated TCR beta libraries. TCRdb re-called the 5' RACE reads with MiXCR, one entry per CDR3 protein. The data show 450,000 or so distinct CDR3 sequences, roughly a quarter seen once. The chain recombines TRBV20-1 with TRBJ2-7; 9 nucleotides line up with TRBD2. Sequences were obtained from blood, either unsorted or a sorted T cell fraction (not recorded which). The sequence came from a male donor with ankylosing spondylitis. The DNA for the CDR3 is TGCAGTGCTAGACAATTCGGAGCGGGAGGAGGCGCCGAGCAGTACTTC. As protein: CSARQFGAGGGAEQYF.